This T cell receptor beta chain originates from a study of T-cell memory formation after mild COVID-19. Turning to the study itself: TCR clusters were mostly donor specific.

A few counts support this clonotype. Its cognate antigen is unknown. TCRdb ran MiXCR on the 5' RACE reads and lists one entry per CDR3 protein. The sample lists 45,000 to 55,000 distinct CDR3 sequences, 9.3% occurring once. General observations from the study: CD4+ bias marked clones expanding day 15 to 37, unlike balanced contracting clones. Researchers report contracting CD4+ clones mostly in CM and EM, with CD8+ clones in EMRA. Memory sampled before infection contained some responding clones, suggesting cross-reactive memory joined.

The CDR3 length is 15 residues. J gave up 1 base and V 2 bases, and 3 bases lay outside the gene matches. Per germline, CDR1 SGHRS and CDR2 YFSETQ. Sequenced input: PBMCs or a T cell subset sorted from them (not recorded which). J is TRBJ2-5 and V is TRBV5-1; 9 bases are shared with TRBD1. This receptor was identified in an adult woman who had mild COVID-19 (a few samples of this study predate the infection). Cell type and time point are not known. The CDR3 nucleotides read TGCGCCAGCAGCTTAACAGGGGGCGGCCAAGAGACCCAGTACTTC. Residues: CASSLTGGGQETQYF.